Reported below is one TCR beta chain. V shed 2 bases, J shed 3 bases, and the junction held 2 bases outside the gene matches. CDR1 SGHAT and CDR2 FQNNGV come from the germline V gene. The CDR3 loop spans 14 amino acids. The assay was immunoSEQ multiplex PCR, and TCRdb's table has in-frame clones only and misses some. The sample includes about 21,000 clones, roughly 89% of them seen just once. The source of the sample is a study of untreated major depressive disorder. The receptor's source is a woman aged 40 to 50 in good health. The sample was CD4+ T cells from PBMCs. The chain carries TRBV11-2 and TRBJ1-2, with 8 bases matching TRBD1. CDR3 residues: CASSLQGAYYGYTF. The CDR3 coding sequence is TGTGCCAGCAGCTTACAGGGGGCCTACTATGGCTACACCTTC.